This passage covers 16 T cell receptor beta chains from one sample sequenced in a study of control samples from healthy donors and cancer patients. Data came from immunoSEQ multiplex PCR; TCRdb stores just in-frame clones and leaves some out. Of 110,000 to 150,000 clones listed, around 94% were seen once; the top ten hold more than 13%. Specimen: PBMCs. Receptor source: a man in his 60s with colorectal cancer.

The chain is built from TRBV5-1 and TRBJ1-2; possible D gene TRBD1, 6 bases. This CDR3 spans 17 amino acids. The V end was cut by 0 bases, the J end by 3 bases, with 18 bases between. CDR1 and CDR2 (germline): SGHRS, YFSETQ. CDR3 nucleotide sequence: TGCGCCAGCAGCTTGGTCGGGGGCGCGGGGGCGGACTATGGCTACACCTTC. Residues: CASSLVGGAGADYGYTF.

The CDR3 region has the DNA TGTGCCATCAGGACCGGGACCCCCGTGGGGGAGACCCAGTACTTC. It specifies CAIRTGTPVGETQYF. The V gene is TRBV10-3, the J gene TRBJ2-5; possibly TRBD1 or TRBD2 for D (5 bases each). Trimming took 6 bases from V and 5 from J, leaving 19 bases between them. Germline assignment: CDR1 ENHRY and CDR2 SYGVKD. This CDR3 has 15 residues.

This rearrangement joins TRBV6-5 to TRBJ1-6; D gene ambiguous. CDR3 length equals 13 residues. The germline gives CDR1 MNHEY, CDR2 SVGAGI. V lost 5 bases and J lost 2, with 4 bases in between. The DNA for the CDR3 is TGTGCCAGCAGTACTCCCTATAATTCACCCCTCCACTTT. It translates to CASSTPYNSPLHF.

V usage is TRBV10-1 and J usage is TRBJ2-5; 8 nucleotides agree with TRBD2. The V segment lost 3 bases and the J segment 5 bases; nucleotides outside the gene matches: 11. Germline lookup yields CDR1 WNHNN and CDR2 SYGVQD (reference sequence). The CDR3 is 16 residues long. The CDR3 coding sequence is TGCGCCAGCAGTGAAGAAGGACGGGGGGGCCTGGAGACCCAGTACTTC. As protein: CASSEEGRGGLETQYF.

The chain combines TRBV10-3 with TRBJ2-1; TRBD1 matches 9 bases. Germline values: CDR1 ENHRY, CDR2 SYGVKD. The CDR3 contains 14 residues. The V and J ends lost 10 bases and 8 bases, in that order; junction bases with no gene match: 12. The CDR3: CATLPQRTGDEQFF. Here the CDR3 DNA reads TGTGCCACCCTACCCCAAAGGACAGGGGATGAGCAGTTCTTC.

The sample holds one count of this clone. The chain combines TRBV5-1 with TRBJ1-2; no clear D. V shed 7 bases and J shed 4 bases, with 14 bases lying between them. The germline CDR1 and CDR2 sequences are SGHRS and YFSETQ. The CDR3 spans 13 residues. CDR3 loop: CASWTDSGYGYTF. CDR3 DNA sequence: TGCGCCAGCTGGACGGATTCCGGCTATGGCTACACCTTC. The variable domain in full, with the rest retrieved from reference TRBV5-1 and TRBJ1-2, is KAGVTQTPRYLIKTRGQQVTLSCSPISGHRSVSWYQQTPGQGLQFLFEYFSETQRNKGNFPGRFSGRQFSNSRSEMNVSTLELGDSALYLCASWTDSGYGYTFGSGTRLTVV.

This clone was counted a single time. This sequence joins TRBV18 and TRBJ2-7; no clear D gene. V lost 2 bases, J lost 0 bases, and 8 bases lay in between. The CDR3 has 14 residues. Germline V gene sequence: CDR1 KGHSH, CDR2 LQKENI. CDR3 DNA: TGTGCCAGCTCACCATCTCACAACTCCTACGAGCAGTACTTC. Its protein product is CASSPSHNSYEQYF.

The chain uses TRBV19 and TRBJ2-3, with 8 positions matching TRBD1. Trimming took 3 bases from V and 2 from J; bases not matched to a gene: 4. The germline V gene has CDR1 LNHDA and CDR2 SQIVND (reference sequence). The CDR3 has 15 residues. CDR3 amino acids: CASSIWTGSTDTQYF. In DNA, the CDR3 is TGTGCCAGTAGTATCTGGACAGGGTCCACAGATACGCAGTATTTT.

This chain connects TRBV27 to TRBJ2-2; D is perhaps TRBD1 (6 bases). V lost 4 bases to trimming and J lost 5 bases, with 11 bases between them. Germline loops: CDR1 MNHEY, CDR2 SMNVEV (reference sequence). The CDR3 runs 14 residues. As DNA, the CDR3 is TGTGCCAGCAGTTCAACAGGGCAAACCGGGGAGCTGTTTTTT. It is translated as CASSSTGQTGELFF.

This CDR3 reads CASSIRGNFWGSNEKLFF. The CDR3 DNA is TGTGCCAGTAGTATCAGGGGGAATTTCTGGGGGTCTAATGAAAAACTGTTTTTT. V and J are TRBV19 and TRBJ1-4; TRBD1 matches at 7 bases. Trimming cost V 3 bases and J 3 bases; bases outside gene matches: 13. The CDR3 consists of 18 residues. From germline, CDR1 is LNHDA and CDR2 SQIVND (reference sequence).

The chain carries TRBV30 and TRBJ1-1, with 10 nucleotides matching TRBD1. Germline assignment: CDR1 GTSNPN and CDR2 SVGIG (reference sequence). The CDR3 extends over 13 amino acids. CDR3 sequence: CATFDRGRTEAFF. CDR3 DNA: TGTGCAACATTCGACAGGGGGCGGACTGAAGCTTTCTTT.

The gene calls are TRBV10-1 and TRBJ2-1, with D perhaps being TRBD1 or TRBD2 (5 bases each). Germline V gene sequence: CDR1 WNHNN, CDR2 SYGVQD (reference sequence). V lost 4 bases to trimming and J lost 0 bases, with 7 bases between them. This CDR3 has 14 amino acids. CDR3 coding DNA: TGCGCCAGCAGTGCAGGGAGCTCCTACAATGAGCAGTTCTTC. The encoded protein is CASSAGSSYNEQFF.

The gene calls are TRBV24-1 and TRBJ2-7; no reliable D call. The CDR3 spans 12 residues. Trimming cost V 5 bases and J 3 bases, with 7 bases left between them. CDR1 KGHDR and CDR2 SFDVKD come from the germline V gene. CDR3 sequence (DNA): TGTGCCACCAGTGGACTGAACTACGAGCAGTACTTC. It codes for CATSGLNYEQYF.

The V call is TRBV19, the J call TRBJ1-5; TRBD1 matches 8 bases. Germline V gene lookup returns CDR1 LNHDA and CDR2 SQIVND (reference sequence). The CDR3 length is 17 residues. Germline trimming cut 5 bases from V and 0 bases from J; bases unmatched to any gene: 9. The CDR3: CASSSGQARNSNQPQHF. Written as DNA, the CDR3 is TGTGCCAGTAGTTCGGGACAGGCGAGAAATAGCAATCAGCCCCAGCATTTT. The whole variable domain, filled in from reference TRBV19 and TRBJ1-5, reads DGGITQSPKYLFRKEGQNVTLSCEQNLNHDAMYWYRQDPGQGLRLIYYSQIVNDFQKGDIAEGYSVSREKKESFPLTVTSAQKNPTAFYLCASSSGQARNSNQPQHFGDGTRLSIL.

The chain recombines TRBV7-8 with TRBJ2-3; TRBD2 aligns across 14 bases. After removal of 6 bases from V and 5 bases from J, the junction contained 10 bases not matched to a gene. This CDR3 is 17 amino acids long. In germline, CDR1 is SGHVS, CDR2 FQNEAQ. In DNA, the CDR3 is TGTGCCAGCAGTCCAGGGACTAGCGGGGGATTCCGAGATACGCAGTATTTT. This translates into CASSPGTSGGFRDTQYF.

The chain couples TRBV12-3 or TRBV12-4 to TRBJ2-3; no definite D call. The ends were cut back, 1 base at V and 6 bases at J, with 8 bases in the middle. This CDR3 spans 13 amino acids. The CDR3 region is CASSLDLRDTQYF. The CDR3 region has the DNA TGTGCCAGCAGTTTAGATCTGAGGGATACGCAGTATTTT.